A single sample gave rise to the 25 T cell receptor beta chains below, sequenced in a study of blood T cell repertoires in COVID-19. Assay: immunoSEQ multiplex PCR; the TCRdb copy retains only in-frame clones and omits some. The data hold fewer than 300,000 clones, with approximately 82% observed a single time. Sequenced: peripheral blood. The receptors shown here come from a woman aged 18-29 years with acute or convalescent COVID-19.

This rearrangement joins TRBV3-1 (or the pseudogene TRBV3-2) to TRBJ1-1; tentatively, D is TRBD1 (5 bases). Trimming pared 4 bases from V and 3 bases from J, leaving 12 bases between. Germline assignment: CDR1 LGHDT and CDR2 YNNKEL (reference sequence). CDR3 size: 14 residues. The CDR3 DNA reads TGTGCCAGCAGCCTGACCCTCAGGGACACTGAAGCTTTCTTT. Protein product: CASSLTLRDTEAFF.

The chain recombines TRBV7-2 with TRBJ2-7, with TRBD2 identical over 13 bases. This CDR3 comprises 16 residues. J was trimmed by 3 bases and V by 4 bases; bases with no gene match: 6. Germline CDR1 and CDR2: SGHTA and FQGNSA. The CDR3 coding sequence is TGTGCCAGCAGCTCCGGACTAGCGGGAGAAGGCTACGAGCAGTACTTC. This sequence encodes CASSSGLAGEGYEQYF.

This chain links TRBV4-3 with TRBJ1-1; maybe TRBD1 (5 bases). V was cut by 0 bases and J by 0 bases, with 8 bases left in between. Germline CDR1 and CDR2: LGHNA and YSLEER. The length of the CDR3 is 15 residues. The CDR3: CASSQERGMNTEAFF. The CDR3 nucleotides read TGCGCCAGCAGCCAAGAACGGGGGATGAACACTGAAGCTTTCTTT.

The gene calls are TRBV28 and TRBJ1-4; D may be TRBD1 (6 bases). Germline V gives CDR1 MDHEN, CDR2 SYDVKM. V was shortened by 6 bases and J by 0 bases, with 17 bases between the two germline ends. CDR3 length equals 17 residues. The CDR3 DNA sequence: TGTGCCAGCAGCCTACAGGGATGGGAAACAACTAATGAAAAACTGTTTTTT. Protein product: CASSLQGWETTNEKLFF. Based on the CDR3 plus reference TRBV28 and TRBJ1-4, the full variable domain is DVKVTQSSRYLVKRTGEKVFLECVQDMDHENMFWYRQDPGLGLRLIYFSYDVKMKEKGDIPEGYSVSREKKERFSLILESASTNQTSMYLCASSLQGWETTNEKLFFGSGTQLSVL.

The CDR3 region is CATSSRDRGFSGEQYF. The CDR3 DNA follows: TGTGCCACCAGCAGCCGGGACAGGGGATTTAGCGGCGAGCAGTACTTC. The chain links TRBV15 to TRBJ2-7; the match to TRBD1 covers 10 bases. The junction had 11 bases not matched to a gene; V was cut back by 3 bases and J by 6 bases. This CDR3 is built from 16 residues. Germline lookup yields CDR1 LNHNV and CDR2 YYDKDF (reference sequence).

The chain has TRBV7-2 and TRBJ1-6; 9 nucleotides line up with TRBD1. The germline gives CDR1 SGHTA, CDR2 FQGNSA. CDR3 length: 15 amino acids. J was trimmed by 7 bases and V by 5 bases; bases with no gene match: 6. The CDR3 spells CASSPGTGKNSPLHF. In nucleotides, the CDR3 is TGTGCCAGCAGCCCAGGGACAGGGAAAAATTCACCCCTCCACTTT.

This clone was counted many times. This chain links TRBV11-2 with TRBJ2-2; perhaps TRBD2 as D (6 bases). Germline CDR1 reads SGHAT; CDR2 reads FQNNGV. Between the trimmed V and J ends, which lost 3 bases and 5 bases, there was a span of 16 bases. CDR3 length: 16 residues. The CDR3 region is CASSLVPSVRTGELFF. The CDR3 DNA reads TGTGCCAGCAGCTTGGTACCTAGCGTGCGGACCGGGGAGCTGTTTTTT.

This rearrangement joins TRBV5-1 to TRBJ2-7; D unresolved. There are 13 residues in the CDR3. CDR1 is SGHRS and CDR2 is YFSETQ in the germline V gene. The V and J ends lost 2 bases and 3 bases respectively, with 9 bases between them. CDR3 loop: CASSFSSGYEQYF. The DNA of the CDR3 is TGCGCCAGCAGCTTTAGTTCCGGCTACGAGCAGTACTTC.

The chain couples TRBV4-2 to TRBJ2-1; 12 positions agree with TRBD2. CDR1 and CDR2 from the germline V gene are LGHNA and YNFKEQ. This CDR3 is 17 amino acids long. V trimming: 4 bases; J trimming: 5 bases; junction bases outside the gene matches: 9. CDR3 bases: TGTGCCAGCAGCCCTTATTCGACTAGCGGGAGAAACAATGAGCAGTTCTTC. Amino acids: CASSPYSTSGRNNEQFF.

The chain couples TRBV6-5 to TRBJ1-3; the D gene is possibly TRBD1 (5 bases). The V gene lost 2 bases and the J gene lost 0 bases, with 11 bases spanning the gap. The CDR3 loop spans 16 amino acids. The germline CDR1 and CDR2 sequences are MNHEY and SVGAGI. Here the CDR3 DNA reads TGTGCCAGCAGTTACGGAGCGCAGGGCTCTGGAAACACCATATATTTT. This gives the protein CASSYGAQGSGNTIYF.

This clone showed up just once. In DNA, the CDR3 is TGTGCCAGCAGTTATAGCGTGGGGGGAGCCTACGAGCAGTACTTC. This gives the protein CASSYSVGGAYEQYF. This sequence joins TRBV6-5 and TRBJ2-7; maybe TRBD2 (6 bases). V lost 3 bases and J 2 bases, leaving 14 bases between the germline ends. The CDR3 extends over 15 amino acids. Germline CDR1 MNHEY, CDR2 SVGAGI.

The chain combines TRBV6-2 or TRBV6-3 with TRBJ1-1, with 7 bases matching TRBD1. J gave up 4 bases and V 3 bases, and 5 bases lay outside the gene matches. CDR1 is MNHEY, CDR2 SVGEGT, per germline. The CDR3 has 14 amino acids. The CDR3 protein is CASSYDRAVTEAFF. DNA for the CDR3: TGTGCCAGCAGTTATGACAGGGCGGTCACTGAAGCTTTCTTT.

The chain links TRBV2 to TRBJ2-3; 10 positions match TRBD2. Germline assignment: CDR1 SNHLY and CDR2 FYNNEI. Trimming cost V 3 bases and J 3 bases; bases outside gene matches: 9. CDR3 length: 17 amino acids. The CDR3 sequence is CASSELGASGSTDTQYF. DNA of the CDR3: TGTGCCAGCAGTGAGTTGGGGGCTAGCGGGAGTACAGATACGCAGTATTTT.

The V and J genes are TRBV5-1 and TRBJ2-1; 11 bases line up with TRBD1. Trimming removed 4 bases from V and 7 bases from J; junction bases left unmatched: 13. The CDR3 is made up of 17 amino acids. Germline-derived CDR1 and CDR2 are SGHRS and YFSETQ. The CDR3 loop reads CASSQGPGQGDLNEQFF. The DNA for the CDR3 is TGCGCCAGCAGCCAGGGCCCGGGACAGGGGGACTTGAATGAGCAGTTCTTC.

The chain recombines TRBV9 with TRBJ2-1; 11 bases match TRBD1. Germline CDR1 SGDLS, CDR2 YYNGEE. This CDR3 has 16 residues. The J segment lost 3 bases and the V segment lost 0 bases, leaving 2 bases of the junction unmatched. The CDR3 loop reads CASSVGTGGVYNEQFF. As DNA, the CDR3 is TGTGCCAGCAGCGTAGGGACAGGGGGCGTCTACAATGAGCAGTTCTTC.

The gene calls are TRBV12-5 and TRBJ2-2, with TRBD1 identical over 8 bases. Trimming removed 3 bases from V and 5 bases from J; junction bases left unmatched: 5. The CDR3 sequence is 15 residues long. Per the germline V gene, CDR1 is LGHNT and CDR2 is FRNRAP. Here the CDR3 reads CASGLQGVETGELFF. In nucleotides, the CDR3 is TGTGCTAGTGGTTTACAGGGGGTAGAGACCGGGGAGCTGTTTTTT.

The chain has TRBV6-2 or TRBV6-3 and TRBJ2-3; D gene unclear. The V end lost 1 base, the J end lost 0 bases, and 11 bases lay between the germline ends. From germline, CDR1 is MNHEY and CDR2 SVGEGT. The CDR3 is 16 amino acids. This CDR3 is CASSYLYLTSTDTQYF. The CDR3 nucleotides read TGTGCCAGCAGTTACTTGTACTTAACTAGCACAGATACGCAGTATTTT.

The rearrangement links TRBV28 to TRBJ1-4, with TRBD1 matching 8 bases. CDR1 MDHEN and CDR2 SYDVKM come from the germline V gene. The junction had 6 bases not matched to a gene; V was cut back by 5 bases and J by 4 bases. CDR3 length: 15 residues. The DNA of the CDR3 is TGTGCCAGCAGTCCCAGGGGGCTGCATAATGAAAAACTGTTTTTT. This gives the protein CASSPRGLHNEKLFF.

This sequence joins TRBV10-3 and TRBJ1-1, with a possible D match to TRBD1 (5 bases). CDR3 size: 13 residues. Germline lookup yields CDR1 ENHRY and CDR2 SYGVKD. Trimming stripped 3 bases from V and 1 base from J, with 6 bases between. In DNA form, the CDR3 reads TGTGCCATCAGTGAAAGGGGGAACACTGAAGCTTTCTTT. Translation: CAISERGNTEAFF.

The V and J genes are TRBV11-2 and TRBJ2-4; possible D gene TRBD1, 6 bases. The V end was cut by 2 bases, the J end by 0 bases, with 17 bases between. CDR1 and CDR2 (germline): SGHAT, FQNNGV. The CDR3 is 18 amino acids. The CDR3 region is CASSLSATGSVAKNIQYF. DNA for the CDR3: TGTGCCAGCAGCTTAAGTGCGACAGGATCCGTAGCCAAAAACATTCAGTACTTC. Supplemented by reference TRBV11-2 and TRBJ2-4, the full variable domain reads EAGVAQSPRYKIIEKRQSVAFWCNPISGHATLYWYQQILGQGPKLLIQFQNNGVVDDSQLPKDRFSAERLKGVDSTLKIQPAKLEDSAVYLCASSLSATGSVAKNIQYFGAGTRLSVL.

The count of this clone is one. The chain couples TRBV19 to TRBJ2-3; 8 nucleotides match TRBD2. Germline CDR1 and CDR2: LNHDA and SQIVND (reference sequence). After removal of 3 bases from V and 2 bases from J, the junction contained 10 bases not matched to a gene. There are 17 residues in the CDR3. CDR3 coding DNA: TGTGCCAGTAGTATGGGGACTAGGGTCTTTGTCACAGATACGCAGTATTTT. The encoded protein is CASSMGTRVFVTDTQYF. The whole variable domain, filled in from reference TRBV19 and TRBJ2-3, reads DGGITQSPKYLFRKEGQNVTLSCEQNLNHDAMYWYRQDPGQGLRLIYYSQIVNDFQKGDIAEGYSVSREKKESFPLTVTSAQKNPTAFYLCASSMGTRVFVTDTQYFGPGTRLTVL.

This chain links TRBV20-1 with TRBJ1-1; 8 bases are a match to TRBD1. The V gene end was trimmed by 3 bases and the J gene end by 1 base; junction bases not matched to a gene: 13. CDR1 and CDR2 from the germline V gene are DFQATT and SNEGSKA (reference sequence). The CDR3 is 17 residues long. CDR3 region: CSASMTGVPGGNTEAFF. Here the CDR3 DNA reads TGCAGTGCTAGTATGACAGGGGTTCCCGGGGGGAACACTGAAGCTTTCTTT.

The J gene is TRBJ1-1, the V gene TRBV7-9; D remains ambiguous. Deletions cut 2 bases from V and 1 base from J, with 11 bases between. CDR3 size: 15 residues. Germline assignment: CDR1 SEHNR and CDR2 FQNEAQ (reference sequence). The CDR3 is CASSLRVGENTEAFF. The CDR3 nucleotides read TGTGCCAGCAGCTTACGTGTCGGGGAGAACACTGAAGCTTTCTTT.

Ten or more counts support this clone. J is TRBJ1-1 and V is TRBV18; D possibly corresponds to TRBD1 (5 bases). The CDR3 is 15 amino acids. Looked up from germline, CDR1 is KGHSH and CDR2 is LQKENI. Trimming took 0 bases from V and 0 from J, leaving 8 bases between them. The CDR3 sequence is CASSPPPGMNTEAFF. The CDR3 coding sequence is TGTGCCAGCTCACCACCGCCAGGGATGAACACTGAAGCTTTCTTT.

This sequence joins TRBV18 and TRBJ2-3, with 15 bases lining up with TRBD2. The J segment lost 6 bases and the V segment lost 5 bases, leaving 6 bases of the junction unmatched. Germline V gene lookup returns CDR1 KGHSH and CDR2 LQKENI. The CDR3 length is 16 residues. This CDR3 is CASSSGLAGGGDTQYF. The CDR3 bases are TGTGCCAGCTCATCGGGACTAGCGGGAGGAGGGGATACGCAGTATTTT.